This T cell receptor beta chain stems from a study of response to subunit inactivated influenza vaccine. This clonotype has a count of ten or more. One entry per CDR3 protein results from TCRdb running MiXCR on the RT-PCR reads. The table lists approximately 250,000 distinct CDR3 sequences, approximately 12% of them singletons, with 7.8% in the top ten. CDR1 is DFQATT, CDR2 SNEGSKA, per germline (reference sequence). The CDR3 has 13 amino acids. The V end lost 4 bases, the J end lost 5 bases, and 12 bases lay between the germline ends. The material was non-naive T cells sorted from PBMCs, obtained 14 days before vaccination. This sequence joins TRBV20-1 and TRBJ1-5; D call uncertain. This clonotype was obtained from a man aged 45-65 years who received an inactivated influenza vaccine. CDR3 residues: CSAMLGRDQPQHF. In DNA, the CDR3 is TGCAGTGCTATGTTAGGACGGGATCAGCCCCAGCATTTT.